This entry describes one T cell receptor (beta chain). What it recognizes is unknown. TCR beta CDR3 regions were amplified from RNA. During a first-round RT-PCR of the TCR CDR3, the HTBI primer set was used. TCRdb re-derived calls from the multiplex PCR reads in MiXCR, one entry per CDR3 protein. The data hold roughly 650,000 distinct CDR3 sequences, with 16% observed a single time. Looked up from germline, CDR1 is SGHRS and CDR2 is YFSETQ. V was trimmed by 1 base and J by 2 bases, leaving 10 bases between them. The CDR3 has 16 residues. These data belong to a study of T cells in Graves' hyperthyroidism and ophthalmopathy. Study outcomes and limitations: Most clonotypes expanded in the thyroid (above 0.001) were also present in blood.

The TCR was taken from a woman between 40 and 55 years old with Graves' ophthalmopathy. Sequences were obtained from blood. This chain connects TRBV5-1 to TRBJ2-6; D is perhaps TRBD1 (5 bases). The CDR3 region has the DNA TGCGCCAGCAGCTTGCAGGGTCCGACTGGGGCCAACGTCCTGACTTTC. Translated: CASSLQGPTGANVLTF.